A selection of T cell receptor beta chains follows, all from one sample in a study of T-cell memory formation after mild COVID-19. MiXCR, applied by TCRdb to the 5' RACE reads, yields one record per CDR3 protein. The table records over 150,000 distinct CDR3 sequences, roughly 18% of them present only once. The material sequenced was PBMCs or a T cell subset sorted from them (not recorded which). These receptors all come from a man younger than 30 who had mild COVID-19 (a few samples of this study predate the infection). Cell type and time point are not known. Both conserved end residues are part of each CDR3. Each record gives: CDR3 protein, CDR3 DNA, clone size, D gene, V gene, J gene, CDR3 length. The D gene is left open where the match is weak. Clone size is shown for a subset of rows, as once, few, many or a class of expanded clone.

CASSLVLRGNYGYTF,TGTGCCAGCAGCTTAGTTCTCAGGGGTAACTATGGCTACACCTTC,few,-,TRBV7-9,TRBJ1-2,15
CSARRPDFLGAGNQPQHF,TGCAGTGCTAGACGTCCGGACTTTCTGGGGGCCGGCAATCAGCCCCAGCATTTT,-,-,TRBV20-1,TRBJ1-5,18
CASSPWRGTDTQYF,TGTGCCAGCAGCCCCTGGAGGGGGACAGATACGCAGTATTTT,-,-,TRBV7-2,TRBJ2-3,14
CAMANGVTGELFF,TGTGCCATGGCGAATGGAGTCACCGGGGAGCTGTTTTTT,few,-,TRBV5-6,TRBJ2-2,13
CASSLLAGYTDTQYF,TGTGCCAGCAGCTTGCTAGCGGGGTACACAGATACGCAGTATTTT,few,TRBD2,TRBV7-2,TRBJ2-3,15
CASSVGLAGENGELFF,TGTGCCAGCAGCGTAGGGCTAGCGGGGGAGAACGGGGAGCTGTTTTTT,-,TRBD2,TRBV9,TRBJ2-2,16
CASSLGGLRAANYGYTF,TGCGCCAGCAGCTTGGGAGGACTGAGAGCTGCGAACTATGGCTACACCTTC,-,-,TRBV5-1,TRBJ1-2,17
CASSTSLVGGETQYF,TGCGCCAGCAGCACATCGTTAGTGGGCGGAGAGACCCAGTACTTC,-,-,TRBV5-1,TRBJ2-5,15
CSATERGRDTQYF,TGCAGTGCTACTGAGCGGGGGCGAGATACGCAGTATTTT,-,TRBD2,TRBV20-1,TRBJ2-3,13
CASTTRGKYEQYF,TGTGCCAGCACCACCAGGGGGAAATACGAGCAGTACTTC,-,TRBD1,TRBV2,TRBJ2-7,13
CASSVGFTDTQYF,TGTGCCAGCAGCGTTGGGTTCACAGATACGCAGTATTTT,many,-,TRBV9,TRBJ2-3,13
CASSFQGFGEAFF,TGTGCCAGCAGCTTCCAGGGGTTCGGTGAAGCTTTCTTT,few,-,TRBV7-9,TRBJ1-1,13
CASSHRDGTEVTGELFF,TGTGCCAGCTCACACCGTGATGGGACAGAAGTAACCGGGGAGCTGTTTTTT,-,TRBD1,TRBV18,TRBJ2-2,17
CASSYSYGTGPFGEQYF,TGTGCCAGCAGTTACTCGTATGGGACAGGCCCTTTTGGGGAGCAGTACTTC,many,TRBD1,TRBV6-6,TRBJ2-7,17
CASSYDGSYEQYF,TGTGCCAGCAGTTATGACGGGTCCTACGAGCAGTACTTC,-,-,TRBV6-5,TRBJ2-7,13
CASSLGVFSTEAFF,TGTGCCAGCAGCTTAGGTGTATTTAGCACTGAAGCTTTCTTT,-,-,TRBV7-8,TRBJ1-1,14
CAIRRTGSGNTIYF,TGTGCCATCAGGAGGACAGGGTCTGGAAACACCATATATTTT,-,TRBD1,TRBV10-3,TRBJ1-3,14
CASSLTGPGANVLTF,TGTGCCAGCAGCTTAACAGGGCCCGGGGCCAACGTCCTGACTTTC,many,-,TRBV7-3,TRBJ2-6,15
CASSQGTGNSPLHF,TGTGCCAGCAGCCAAGGGACGGGCAATTCACCCCTCCACTTT,few,-,TRBV3-1,TRBJ1-6,14
CASSHTGGDYTIYF,TGTGCCAGCTCACACACCGGCGGGGACTACACCATATATTTT,-,-,TRBV18,TRBJ1-3,14
CASSLRSQETQYF,TGTGCCAGCAGTTTACGGAGCCAAGAGACCCAGTACTTC,few,-,TRBV12-3/TRBV12-4,TRBJ2-5,13
CASRRTGTNQPQHF,TGTGCCAGCAGGCGGACAGGCACTAATCAGCCCCAGCATTTT,few,TRBD1,TRBV6-5,TRBJ1-5,14
CASSQAWGAEYGYTF,TGTGCCAGCAGCCAAGCTTGGGGCGCAGAGTATGGCTACACCTTC,-,-,TRBV7-9,TRBJ1-2,15
CASSAGQGASGELFF,TGTGCCAGCAGCGCCGGACAGGGGGCCTCCGGGGAGCTGTTTTTT,-,TRBD1,TRBV12-3/TRBV12-4,TRBJ2-2,15
CASSPGEGNTIYF,TGTGCCAGCTCACCAGGGGAAGGAAACACCATATATTTT,-,-,TRBV18,TRBJ1-3,13
CASSQLQGSLGYTF,TGCGCCAGCAGCCAACTACAGGGTTCCTTGGGCTACACCTTC,once,-,TRBV4-1,TRBJ1-2,14
CASSPEGPGTEAFF,TGCGCCAGCAGCCCCGAGGGACCTGGGACTGAAGCTTTCTTT,-,-,TRBV5-1,TRBJ1-1,14
CASSGESYQETQYF,TGTGCCAGCTCGGGGGAGTCGTACCAAGAGACCCAGTACTTC,-,-,TRBV2,TRBJ2-5,14
CASSLSFNEQFF,TGTGCCAGCAGCTTATCATTCAATGAGCAGTTCTTC,-,-,TRBV7-2,TRBJ2-1,12
CASRLAGGPLADTQYF,TGTGCCAGCAGACTAGCGGGGGGGCCGTTAGCAGATACGCAGTATTTT,few,TRBD2,TRBV7-2,TRBJ2-3,16
CATKCAEAFF,TGTGCCACCAAGTGCGCTGAAGCTTTCTTT,-,-,TRBV24-1,TRBJ1-1,10
CASSPVPAGGTTGELFF,TGTGCCAGCAGTCCCGTCCCCGCAGGGGGCACCACCGGGGAGCTGTTTTTT,-,TRBD1,TRBV28,TRBJ2-2,17
CASSPGRFQETQYF,TGTGCCAGCAGCCCAGGACGTTTCCAAGAGACCCAGTACTTC,few,-,TRBV7-9,TRBJ2-5,14
CASSQEAHRTRDQPQHF,TGCGCCAGCAGCCAAGAAGCTCATCGGACCCGGGATCAGCCCCAGCATTTT,-,-,TRBV4-3,TRBJ1-5,17
CASLLRYQNTGELFF,TGTGCCAGCCTCCTTCGCTACCAGAACACCGGGGAGCTGTTTTTT,-,-,TRBV6-5,TRBJ2-2,15
CASSPGPGTYGYTF,TGTGCCAGCAGTCCGGGACCGGGGACCTATGGCTACACCTTC,few,-,TRBV6-2/TRBV6-3,TRBJ1-2,14
CASSDRTTEAFF,TGTGCCAGCAGCGACAGGACCACTGAAGCTTTCTTT,few,-,TRBV6-5,TRBJ1-1,12
CASSFIAGELFF,TGTGCCAGCAGCTTCATAGCCGGAGAGCTGTTTTTT,-,-,TRBV7-2,TRBJ2-2,12
CASSSPGQGDGNTIYF,TGTGCCAGCAGCTCTCCGGGACAGGGAGACGGAAACACCATATATTTT,-,TRBD1,TRBV5-4,TRBJ1-3,16
CASSPLTGNNYNSPLHF,TGTGCCAGCAGCCCCCTGACAGGGAATAACTATAATTCACCCCTCCACTTT,-,TRBD1,TRBV11-2,TRBJ1-6,17
CAWSVGGEVRTF,TGTGCCTGGAGTGTAGGCGGGGAAGTTCGGACCTTC,-,-,TRBV30,TRBJ1-2,12
CASSLDGPRGYTF,TGTGCCAGCAGTCTCGACGGCCCACGGGGCTACACCTTC,-,-,TRBV6-2/TRBV6-3,TRBJ1-2,13
CATRVSPGELPQHF,TGTGCCACCCGGGTTTCTCCCGGAGAGCTGCCCCAGCATTTT,-,-,TRBV2,TRBJ1-5,14
CAISWSENTEAFF,TGTGCCATCAGTTGGTCGGAGAACACTGAAGCTTTCTTT,few,-,TRBV10-3,TRBJ1-1,13
CASSSRIWGTQETQYF,TGTGCCAGCAGCTCCCGGATCTGGGGCACACAAGAGACCCAGTACTTC,few,-,TRBV7-6,TRBJ2-5,16
CASSHNSGVANTGELFF,TGTGCCAGCAGTCACAATAGCGGGGTGGCGAACACCGGGGAGCTGTTTTTT,-,TRBD2,TRBV6-5,TRBJ2-2,17
CASSPRALSGNTIYF,TGCGCCAGCAGCCCGCGGGCTCTCTCTGGAAACACCATATATTTT,-,-,TRBV4-1,TRBJ1-3,15
CASSGTGEYEQYF,TGTGCCAGCTCCGGGACAGGGGAGTACGAGCAGTACTTC,many,TRBD1,TRBV7-3,TRBJ2-7,13
CASRGTLGRYTF,TGTGCCAGCAGGGGAACCCTCGGCCGCTACACCTTC,-,-,TRBV6-5,TRBJ1-2,12
CASSPGGGRSYNEQFF,TGCGCCAGCAGTCCGGGAGGGGGAAGATCCTACAATGAGCAGTTCTTC,few,TRBD2,TRBV5-1,TRBJ2-1,16
CASTPAWGVAYNEQFF,TGCGCCAGCACTCCCGCCTGGGGGGTCGCCTACAATGAGCAGTTCTTC,few,-,TRBV5-1,TRBJ2-1,16
CASSFSRTGTLMNTEAFF,TGCGCCAGCAGCTTTTCCCGGACAGGAACCCTTATGAACACTGAAGCTTTCTTT,many,TRBD1,TRBV5-1,TRBJ1-1,18
CASSSLFQETQYF,TGTGCCAGCAGCTCCCTTTTCCAGGAGACCCAGTACTTC,few,-,TRBV5-6,TRBJ2-5,13